This T cell receptor beta chain came from a study of identical twins. Healthy Caucasian individuals made up all the donors. MiXCR, run by TCRdb on the 5' RACE reads, gives a single entry per CDR3 protein. This table has under 900,000 distinct CDR3 sequences, 18% appearing once. Regarding the study as a whole: The models systematically underestimated how much out-of-frame TCR alpha was shared in monozygotic twins.

Germline CDR1 is SGHVS and CDR2 is FNYEAQ. CDR3 length: 17 amino acids. V shed 2 bases and J shed 5 bases, with 18 bases lying between them. With regard to this clonotype: The antigen is not known.

These data are also associated with another study on T cells expressing NK-cell markers.

The receptor was derived from a young woman in good health. The chain couples TRBV7-6 to TRBJ2-2, with D perhaps matching TRBD2 (5 bases). The sample consisted of PBMCs. CDR3 residues: CASSLIIASGETGELFF. The CDR3 region has the DNA TGTGCCAGCAGCTTAATCATTGCCAGCGGCGAAACCGGGGAGCTGTTTTTT.